These 32 T cell receptor beta chains share one sample of origin, sequenced in a study of T cell clusters in autoimmune cytopenias. TRB was amplified by touch-down multiplex PCR, primer pools A and B combined. TCRdb reprocessed the multiplex PCR reads; each CDR3 protein has one entry and no DNA is given. In total, the table holds over 10,000 distinct CDR3 sequences. TRB was amplified from approximately 250 ng of peripheral blood genomic DNA per sample. The sample also formed part of further work on T cell repertoires in aging, cancer and after chemotherapy.

Sample: peripheral blood. Receptors originate from a human donor in good health.

This chain connects TRBV30 to TRBJ2-1; there is no DNA to check the TCRdb D call of TRBD1. The CDR3 is 17 residues long. Germline-derived CDR1 and CDR2 are GTSNPN and SVGIG (reference sequence). This CDR3 is CAWSRLTAGTGGDEQFF.

This sequence joins TRBV6-2 or TRBV6-3 and TRBJ2-2; the D call of TRBD2 rests on TCRdb alone, since no DNA is present to check it. The germline V gene encodes CDR1 MNHEY and CDR2 SVGEGT. The length of the CDR3 is 18 residues. CDR3 loop: CASSPGLAGGPNTGELFF.

This clonotype is medium-sized by frequency. V is TRBV11-3 and J is TRBJ2-5; the D gene TCRdb calls, TRBD1, cannot be checked with no DNA. CDR1 and CDR2 (germline): SGHNT, YENEEA. The CDR3 is 20 residues long. The CDR3 sequence: CASSLGASIRQGSNQETQYF.

Here the CDR3 reads CASSTRLPGQINKNEKLFF. The chain combines TRBV19 with TRBJ1-4; TCRdb names TRBD1, which stays unverified in the absence of DNA. The CDR3 is made up of 19 amino acids. Germline lookup yields CDR1 LNHDA and CDR2 SQIVND (reference sequence).

CDR3 protein: CASSRLAGRDLHEQFF. The V and J genes are TRBV19 and TRBJ2-1; TCRdb lists TRBD2, though no DNA is available to test this call. The germline gives CDR1 LNHDA, CDR2 SQIVND (reference sequence). This CDR3 has 16 residues. The whole variable domain, remainder taken from reference TRBV19 and TRBJ2-1, is DGGITQSPKYLFRKEGQNVTLSCEQNLNHDAMYWYRQDPGQGLRLIYYSQIVNDFQKGDIAEGYSVSREKKESFPLTVTSAQKNPTAFYLCASSRLAGRDLHEQFFGPGTRLTVL.

CDR3 in amino acids: CATSPGNYGYTF. The chain uses TRBV15 and TRBJ1-2. Germline V lookup: CDR1 LNHNV, CDR2 YYDKDF (reference sequence). The CDR3 loop spans 12 amino acids.

The chain couples TRBV10-3 to TRBJ1-1. Germline V gives CDR1 ENHRY, CDR2 SYGVKD. The CDR3 consists of 14 residues. CDR3 sequence reads: CAISEGGGSEGAFF.

The chain has TRBV5-1 and TRBJ2-3; the TCRdb call, TRBD2, lacks DNA for checking. The CDR3 spans 19 residues. The V gene's germline CDR1 is SGHRS and CDR2 YFSETQ. The CDR3 loop is CASSLATLAGGPSTDTQYF. Full variable domain (rest looked up from reference TRBV5-1 and TRBJ2-3): KAGVTQTPRYLIKTRGQQVTLSCSPISGHRSVSWYQQTPGQGLQFLFEYFSETQRNKGNFPGRFSGRQFSNSRSEMNVSTLELGDSALYLCASSLATLAGGPSTDTQYFGPGTRLTVL.

The J gene is TRBJ1-4, the V gene TRBV30; checking the TCRdb D call of TRBD1 is not possible without DNA. The CDR3 is 16 residues long. Germline values: CDR1 GTSNPN, CDR2 SVGIG (reference sequence). The CDR3 loop is CAWSNLQGAMDEKLFF. The whole variable domain, remainder taken from reference TRBV30 and TRBJ1-4, is SQTIHQWPATLVQPVGSPLSLECTVEGTSNPNLYWYRQAAGRGLQLLFYSVGIGQISSEVPQNLSASRPQDRQFILSSKKLLLSDSGFYLCAWSNLQGAMDEKLFFGSGTQLSVL.

The CDR3 loop is CASSQEGGWRAFF. The chain recombines TRBV4-3 with TRBJ1-1; TCRdb names TRBD1, which stays unverified in the absence of DNA. The CDR3 spans 13 residues. Germline CDR1 and CDR2: LGHNA and YSLEER.

This clonotype ranks as medium-sized in terms of frequency. The J gene is TRBJ2-7, the V gene TRBV29-1; TCRdb indicates TRBD1, and absent DNA this call remains unverified. Germline values: CDR1 SQVTM, CDR2 ANQGSEA. The CDR3 sequence is 12 residues long. CDR3 amino acids: CSVRTGFYEQYF.

The chain has TRBV30 and TRBJ1-3. The CDR3 extends over 14 amino acids. Per germline, CDR1 GTSNPN and CDR2 SVGIG (reference sequence). The CDR3 protein is CAWSPSSSGNTIYF.

The CDR3 protein is CASSWQGDSYEQYF. The rearrangement uses TRBV19 and TRBJ2-7; TCRdb gives TRBD1 as the D gene, but with no DNA this cannot be confirmed. Per the germline V gene, CDR1 is LNHDA and CDR2 is SQIVND (reference sequence). The CDR3 length is 14 residues.

This clonotype is called medium-sized based on its frequency. The chain has TRBV30 and TRBJ2-3; TCRdb's D gene call, TRBD1, goes unchecked for lack of DNA. CDR3 length: 13 residues. CDR1 is GTSNPN and CDR2 is SVGIG in the germline V gene (reference sequence). The CDR3 here is CAWNRRYTDTQYF.

The chain employs TRBV10-3 and TRBJ2-1; TCRdb picks TRBD2, but there is no DNA to check that call. CDR3 length: 15 amino acids. CDR1 and CDR2 from the germline V gene are ENHRY and SYGVKD. This CDR3 reads CATNALAGENNEQFF.

The rearrangement links TRBV5-6 to TRBJ2-7; the TCRdb call, TRBD1, lacks DNA for checking. This CDR3 comprises 15 residues. Looked up from germline, CDR1 is SGHDT and CDR2 is YYEEEE. This CDR3 reads CASSLFGQGVVEQYF.

V usage is TRBV6-5 and J usage is TRBJ1-6. Germline V gene lookup returns CDR1 MNHEY and CDR2 SVGAGI. This CDR3 is built from 14 residues. CDR3 sequence: CASSTDASMGPLHF.

Here the CDR3 reads CASSYLWDPFTDTQYF. V is TRBV6-6 and J is TRBJ2-3; the TCRdb D gene call, TRBD1, has no DNA to confirm it. Per the germline V gene, CDR1 is MNHNY and CDR2 is SVGAGI (reference sequence). There are 16 residues in the CDR3.

This clonotype registers medium-sized by frequency. The chain recombines TRBV6-6 with TRBJ1-2; absent DNA, TCRdb's TRBD1 call cannot be checked. Per the germline V gene, CDR1 is MNHNY and CDR2 is SVGAGI (reference sequence). The CDR3 spans 18 residues. The CDR3 region is CASSYSGFRGARRRGYTF.

The CDR3 is CASSFVRLAEETQYF. The J gene is TRBJ2-5, the V gene TRBV5-6; TCRdb's D gene call, TRBD2, goes unchecked for lack of DNA. CDR3 length: 15 amino acids. Germline lookup yields CDR1 SGHDT and CDR2 YYEEEE.

The chain links TRBV19 to TRBJ2-5; as DNA is missing, the TRBD1 call by TCRdb cannot be tested. Germline V CDR1 and CDR2: LNHDA, SQIVND (reference sequence). The CDR3 is made up of 15 amino acids. The CDR3 spells CASSMGTGYQETQYF.

This clonotype is classed as medium-sized by frequency. The genes are TRBV29-1 and TRBJ1-4. The germline gives CDR1 SQVTM, CDR2 ANQGSEA. This CDR3 has 14 residues. This CDR3 is CSVEGGREGEKLFF.

Judged by frequency, this clonotype is medium-sized. The chain is built from TRBV5-6 and TRBJ2-7; TCRdb's D call of TRBD1 is untestable without DNA. CDR3 length equals 14 residues. CDR1 SGHDT and CDR2 YYEEEE come from the germline V gene. CDR3 amino acids: CASNRQGRRYEQYF.

The chain recombines TRBV30 with TRBJ2-1; TCRdb's D gene call, TRBD2, goes unchecked for lack of DNA. The germline gives CDR1 GTSNPN, CDR2 SVGIG (reference sequence). The CDR3 runs 14 residues. The CDR3 here is CAWSGTSADNEQFF. The variable domain in full, completed from reference TRBV30 and TRBJ2-1, reads SQTIHQWPATLVQPVGSPLSLECTVEGTSNPNLYWYRQAAGRGLQLLFYSVGIGQISSEVPQNLSASRPQDRQFILSSKKLLLSDSGFYLCAWSGTSADNEQFFGPGTRLTVL.

The rearrangement joins TRBV19 to TRBJ2-5; without DNA, the TCRdb call of TRBD1 cannot be checked. Germline V CDR1 and CDR2: LNHDA, SQIVND (reference sequence). The CDR3 has 17 residues. The CDR3 protein is CASSIGTGTGAGETQYF.

This clonotype is identified as medium-sized from frequency. The V call is TRBV19, the J call TRBJ2-2. The CDR3 is made up of 15 amino acids. Germline V gives CDR1 LNHDA, CDR2 SQIVND (reference sequence). Here the CDR3 reads CASIYGVAGTGELFF.

The chain carries TRBV13 and TRBJ2-3; the D gene TCRdb calls, TRBD1, cannot be checked with no DNA. CDR1 and CDR2 (germline): PRHDT, FYEKMQ (reference sequence). CDR3 length: 17 amino acids. The CDR3 sequence is CASSLVRTQWGTDTQYF.

The rearrangement uses TRBV5-6 and TRBJ2-6. Germline V lookup: CDR1 SGHDT, CDR2 YYEEEE. CDR3 length equals 15 residues. Here the CDR3 reads CASSFGISGANVLTF.

The CDR3: CATIQGARNSYTF. The chain joins TRBV24-1 to TRBJ1-2; the TRBD1 assignment by TCRdb is unverifiable without DNA. The CDR3 is made up of 13 amino acids. From germline, CDR1 is KGHDR and CDR2 SFDVKD.

Considering frequency, this clonotype is medium-sized (0.01 to 0.1%). This chain connects TRBV19 to TRBJ2-7; TCRdb indicates TRBD2, and absent DNA this call remains unverified. The CDR3 runs 14 residues. Per germline, CDR1 LNHDA and CDR2 SQIVND (reference sequence). The CDR3 loop is CASSNRDSGPEQYF.

The chain is built from TRBV11-3 and TRBJ1-1. The CDR3 sequence is 13 residues long. Per the germline V gene, CDR1 is SGHNT and CDR2 is YENEEA. The CDR3 loop is CASSLEVGTEAFF.

This clonotype is labeled medium-sized based on frequency. This chain joins TRBV15 and TRBJ2-5; there is no DNA to check the TCRdb D call of TRBD1. The CDR3 extends over 13 amino acids. Germline V gene lookup returns CDR1 LNHNV and CDR2 YYDKDF (reference sequence). The CDR3 region is CATSRGGGETQYF.